One sample yielded the 17 T cell receptor beta chains listed below, sequenced in a study of cytomegalovirus exposure and HLA in healthy donors. The table came from immunoSEQ multiplex PCR; TCRdb's copy has only in-frame clones and leaves some out. The sample records about 57,000 clones, over 85% being singletons. The sequenced sample consisted of PBMCs. These receptors all come from a woman between 18 and 30 years old in good health and CMV-seronegative.

The chain joins TRBV7-2 to TRBJ2-3, with 9 positions matching TRBD2. The V segment lost 6 bases and the J segment 5 bases; nucleotides outside the gene matches: 21. Germline loops: CDR1 SGHTA, CDR2 FQGNSA. This CDR3 contains 19 residues. CDR3: CASRGWRGGALSERDTQYF. CDR3 sequence (DNA): TGTGCCAGCAGGGGATGGCGGGGGGGCGCGTTGTCCGAGAGAGATACGCAGTATTTT.

This clone has more than one count but fewer than ten. The genes are TRBV9 and TRBJ1-6; TRBD1 might be the D (6 bases). Germline V gene lookup returns CDR1 SGDLS and CDR2 YYNGEE. CDR3 length equals 16 residues. V shed 0 bases and J shed 6 bases, with 13 bases lying between them. DNA of the CDR3: TGTGCCAGCAGCGTAGGAGGGGCCAGGGGTAATTCACCCCTCCACTTT. Its protein is CASSVGGARGNSPLHF. Combining the CDR3 with reference TRBV9 and TRBJ1-6 gives the whole variable domain DSGVTQTPKHLITATGQRVTLRCSPRSGDLSVYWYQQSLDQGLQFLIQYYNGEERAKGNILERFSAQQFPDLHSELNLSSLELGDSALYFCASSVGGARGNSPLHFGNGTRLTVT.

The gene calls are TRBV11-2 and TRBJ1-2; a weak D match, TRBD1 (5 bases). This CDR3 has 17 amino acids. Germline V CDR1 and CDR2: SGHAT, FQNNGV. V was shortened by 6 bases and J by 4 bases, with 24 bases between the two germline ends. CDR3 residues: CASRAGLSAKGPYGYTF. The CDR3 region has the DNA TGTGCCAGCAGGGCTGGTTTGTCAGCCAAGGGGCCCTATGGCTACACCTTC.

The chain employs TRBV5-4 and TRBJ2-2, with D maybe TRBD2 (6 bases). V was clipped by 3 bases and J by 0 bases, with 9 bases between them. Germline V gene sequence: CDR1 SGHNT, CDR2 YYREEE (reference sequence). This CDR3 region has 15 residues. The CDR3 DNA reads TGTGCCAGCAGCTCCCGGGAGACGAACACCGGGGAGCTGTTTTTT. This gives the protein CASSSRETNTGELFF.

This chain links TRBV5-5 with TRBJ1-2; 7 bases map to TRBD1. CDR1 and CDR2 (germline): SGHKS, YYEKEE (reference sequence). V was clipped by 3 bases and J by 2 bases; unmatched bases: 4. CDR3 size: 14 residues. The CDR3 sequence: CASSWGTVNYGYTF. DNA of the CDR3: TGTGCCAGCAGCTGGGGGACAGTGAACTATGGCTACACCTTC.

The rearrangement joins TRBV5-4 to TRBJ2-7; the D is unclear. The germline V gene encodes CDR1 SGHNT and CDR2 YYREEE (reference sequence). V was cut by 0 bases and J by 4 bases, with 8 bases left in between. CDR3 length: 13 residues. The CDR3: CASSLEAGYEQYF. In DNA, the CDR3 is TGTGCCAGCAGCTTGGAGGCAGGATACGAGCAGTACTTC.

This chain uses TRBV11-2 with TRBJ2-3; TRBD2 agrees at 7 bases. Germline values: CDR1 SGHAT, CDR2 FQNNGV. V lost 4 bases to trimming and J lost 4 bases; unmatched junction nucleotides: 11. This CDR3 spans 16 amino acids. CDR3 sequence: CASSSQPGGIADTQYF. Written as DNA, the CDR3 is TGTGCCAGCAGCTCCCAACCGGGGGGTATAGCAGATACGCAGTATTTT.

This clone was seen just once. The rearrangement links TRBV29-1 to TRBJ1-4; D gene uncertain. Looked up from germline, CDR1 is SQVTM and CDR2 is ANQGSEA. The CDR3 has 13 residues. Trimming left V 7 bases short and J 4 bases short, with 13 bases between. The CDR3 sequence is CSAKSGINEKLFF. CDR3 coding DNA: TGCAGCGCCAAATCGGGGATTAATGAAAAACTGTTTTTT.

This chain links TRBV11-2 with TRBJ2-3; D might be TRBD1 (5 bases). The CDR3 runs to 13 residues. V was clipped by 3 bases and J by 2 bases, with 6 bases between them. From germline, CDR1 is SGHAT and CDR2 FQNNGV. The DNA for the CDR3 is TGTGCCAGCAGCTTGACAGACACAGATACGCAGTATTTT. This encodes CASSLTDTDTQYF.

CDR3 loop: CASSLGTSGGRMFF. In DNA form, the CDR3 reads TGCGCCAGCAGCTTGGGTACTAGCGGGGGACGTATGTTCTTC. The chain carries TRBV5-1 and TRBJ2-1; 11 bases match TRBD2. There are 14 residues in the CDR3. Germline loops: CDR1 SGHRS, CDR2 YFSETQ. The J segment lost 15 bases and the V segment lost 0 bases, leaving 8 bases of the junction unmatched.

This clone was counted a few times. This chain connects TRBV10-3 to TRBJ2-1, with TRBD2 identical over 10 bases. The V gene's germline CDR1 is ENHRY and CDR2 SYGVKD. Trimming removed 3 bases from V and 9 bases from J; junction bases left unmatched: 20. The CDR3 spans 19 residues. As DNA, the CDR3 is TGTGCCATCAGTGACCCAACCGGGACTAGCGTTGGTTCTATCCGTGAGCAGTTCTTC. It yields the protein CAISDPTGTSVGSIREQFF.

This chain uses TRBV15 with TRBJ1-2; no clear D gene. Trimming removed 3 bases from V and 2 bases from J, with 19 bases in between. Germline V gene sequence: CDR1 LNHNV, CDR2 YYDKDF (reference sequence). CDR3 length equals 17 residues. CDR3 DNA sequence: TGTGCCACCAGCAGGGCCCCAAGGGAAACGGGGAACTATGGCTACACCTTC. Its translation is CATSRAPRETGNYGYTF.

The chain employs TRBV11-3 and TRBJ1-1; tentatively, D is TRBD1 (5 bases). The V end lost 2 bases, the J end lost 6 bases, and 16 bases lay between the germline ends. CDR3 length: 15 amino acids. Germline assignment: CDR1 SGHNT and CDR2 YENEEA. In DNA form, the CDR3 reads TGTGCCAGCAGCTTAATCTCGCGGGGCCTCTCTGAAGCTTTCTTT. Amino acids: CASSLISRGLSEAFF.

This rearrangement joins TRBV6-1 to TRBJ1-2, with D perhaps TRBD1 (6 bases). This CDR3 comprises 14 residues. V gave up 6 bases and J gave up 7 bases, with 18 bases separating them. Germline V CDR1 and CDR2: MNHNS, SASEGT. The CDR3 region has the DNA TGTGCCAGCAGCCTAGGGAGGGGGGCCAGTGGCTACACCTTC. Its translation: CASSLGRGASGYTF.

V is TRBV6-4 and J is TRBJ2-3; weak D call: TRBD1 (6 bases). Germline loops: CDR1 MRHNA, CDR2 SNTAGT. The CDR3 runs to 14 residues. Between the trimmed V and J ends, which lost 0 bases and 6 bases, there was a span of 10 bases. CDR3 in amino acids: CASSDSQGADTQYF. The CDR3, as DNA: TGTGCCAGCAGTGACTCACAGGGCGCGGATACGCAGTATTTT.

The J gene is TRBJ1-1, the V gene TRBV6-6; the D is unclear. The germline V and J ends were trimmed by 8 bases and 3 bases, with 10 bases remaining between them. This CDR3 is built from 12 residues. The germline V gene encodes CDR1 MNHNY and CDR2 SVGAGI (reference sequence). CDR3 in amino acids: CASLTSDTEAFF. The CDR3 DNA reads as TGTGCCAGCCTTACAAGCGACACTGAAGCTTTCTTT.

The chain has TRBV5-1 and TRBJ1-5; 10 bases match TRBD1. Germline CDR1 SGHRS, CDR2 YFSETQ. The ends lost 4 bases at V and 7 bases at J; junction bases unmatched: 5. The CDR3 covers 14 residues. CDR3 in DNA: TGCGCCAGCAGCAGTGGGACAGGGGAACAGCCCCAGCATTTT. Translated, it gives CASSSGTGEQPQHF.